This T cell receptor (beta chain) was found in a study of T cells in Graves' hyperthyroidism and ophthalmopathy (dated by TCRdb to about 2019). In the study overall: To identify distinguishing TCR V-J signatures, a discovery cohort of 95 to 100 patients was used, comprising 40 to 45 with Graves' ophthalmopathy and some 57 with stable Graves' hyperthyroidism. An independent validation cohort of under 20 hyperthyroidism patients and approximately 15 patients who later progressed to ophthalmopathy tested prospective prediction of ophthalmopathy. The roughly 91 discovery patients were randomly divided into training and test sets at a 7:3 ratio. Thyroid tissue and blood T-cell repertoires from about six Graves' hyperthyroidism patients were also compared in the study. After sampling, hyperthyroidism patients received methimazole starting at 30 mg daily, and ophthalmopathy patients received high-dose intravenous methylprednisolone. TCR Vbeta CDR3 sequencing of approximately 140 peripheral blood samples (roughly 41 ophthalmopathy, roughly 74 hyperthyroidism and some 17 progressor patients) is reported in the paper.

The sample holds many counts of this clonotype. The clone's antigen remains unknown. At one end, the junction sequence differs from germline, possibly due to a read error. For CDR1 and CDR2, the germline V gene lists SQVTM and ANQGSEA. The CDR3, cysteine through phenylalanine, is 13 amino acids long. Left in the record is the CDR3 DNA by itself, 39 bases read in frame from the first base. Stable Graves' hyperthyroidism was defined as no progression to ophthalmopathy during 18 months of follow-up. Hyperthyroidism patients were newly diagnosed, had a disease duration of under 2 months, and were aged 18 to 65 years. The study excluded patients with uncontrolled infections, other autoimmune diseases, pregnancy or lactation. Diagnoses were established on the basis of clinical symptoms, serum thyroxine and TRAb, thyroid ultrasound, and orbital computed tomography. Total RNA was extracted using Trizol reagent, and RNA quality was assessed on an Agilent 2100 Bioanalyzer.

Summary of the overall study and its limitations: Ophthalmopathy was separated from stable hyperthyroidism by a 13 V-J signature model, with approximately 85% sensitivity and approximately 81% specificity obtained in cross-validation and 80%/75% obtained in testing. Sample size was not statistically predetermined, and blinding of investigators to group allocation was not performed. In validation, the model predicted progression to ophthalmopathy a median of about 5.9 months before onset, with approximately 68% sensitivity and just under 75% specificity. Most expanded thyroid clonotypes (frequency above 0.001) were also found in blood, which suggests that blood repertoires may mirror thyroid immune responses.

Amplification of TCR beta CDR3 regions was carried out from RNA transcripts. The first round of RT-PCR for the TCR CDR3 was performed with the HTBI primer set and the Qiagen OneStep RT-PCR kit. Libraries were constructed in a second round of multiplex PCR, after which size selection and purification were performed. Libraries were sequenced paired-end with 100 bp reads on an Illumina HiSeq2000. In the paper's pipeline: SOAPnuke was used to process the raw data, with reads discarded if the reads contained adapters or uncalled bases, had a mean Phred below 15, or lacked an exact constant-primer or identifier match. COPE v1.2.5 was used to merge high-quality paired reads, and clonotypes were defined as unique nucleotide sequences. MiTCR v1.1 was used to align the clonotypes against IMGT TRBV, TRBD and TRBJ reference segments. Analysis was restricted to V-J combinations with a frequency above 0.0001, which covered 99% to 99.2% of repertoires. The TCS score was defined as F50 (clonal expansion) divided by E x V (chaos), with BLOSUM62-based TCRdist calculated between CDR3 peptides within each V-J. Welch's t-statistics and random forest reduced around 520 V-J features to 13, which were used in a naive Bayes classifier (R e1071). Thyroid-blood repertoire similarity was quantified with the Morisita-Horn index. The public reads were reanalyzed by TCRdb: fastp trimming at Q25, MiXCR alignment, in-frame beta chains only. Each CDR3 protein gets just one entry, which takes the most common genes and DNA from the rows behind it. None of the V and J calls come from the authors' own analysis; TCRdb made them. The sample has a few hundred thousand distinct CDR3 sequences on record, under 60% of them singletons. The leading ten clones occupy roughly 8.2% of the sample.

The receptor's source is a woman aged 18 to 35 with Graves' hyperthyroidism. This sequence uses TRBV29-1 and TRBJ2-7, with no confidently assigned D gene. Material for sequencing was peripheral blood or thyroid tissue (not recorded which). The DNA sequence is given as TGCAGTGTTGCCCCTAGGGTTTCCTACGAGCAGTACTTC. The resulting protein is CSVAPRVSYEQYF.